The text below deals with one T cell receptor (beta chain). Some clones are missing from TCRdb's copy, which holds only in-frame ones; the method was immunoSEQ multiplex PCR. The table records roughly 86,000 clones, 65% to 85% of them present only once. Checkpoint therapy with ipilimumab 1 mg/kg began 14 to 28 days after transplant. Patients received nivolumab 3 mg/kg at weeks 1, 4, 7, 10, then fortnightly to week 26. Trimming shortened V by 5 bases and J by 0 bases, and 14 bases separated the two germline ends. The V gene's germline CDR1 is LNHDA and CDR2 SQIVND (reference sequence). This CDR3 comprises 16 residues. The data derive from a study of ipilimumab plus nivolumab after autologous stem cell transplantation. Across the whole study: Patients received a median of about 5 ipilimumab and roughly eight nivolumab doses.

The sample was PBMCs, taken in a trial of ipilimumab plus nivolumab as post-transplant consolidation. The receptor was derived from a male donor with diffuse large B-cell lymphoma. V gene TRBV19 combines with J gene TRBJ1-5; D ambiguous. The CDR3 sequence is CASSPDTAYSNQPQHF. The CDR3 coding sequence is TGTGCCAGTAGTCCCGACACTGCCTATAGCAATCAGCCCCAGCATTTT.